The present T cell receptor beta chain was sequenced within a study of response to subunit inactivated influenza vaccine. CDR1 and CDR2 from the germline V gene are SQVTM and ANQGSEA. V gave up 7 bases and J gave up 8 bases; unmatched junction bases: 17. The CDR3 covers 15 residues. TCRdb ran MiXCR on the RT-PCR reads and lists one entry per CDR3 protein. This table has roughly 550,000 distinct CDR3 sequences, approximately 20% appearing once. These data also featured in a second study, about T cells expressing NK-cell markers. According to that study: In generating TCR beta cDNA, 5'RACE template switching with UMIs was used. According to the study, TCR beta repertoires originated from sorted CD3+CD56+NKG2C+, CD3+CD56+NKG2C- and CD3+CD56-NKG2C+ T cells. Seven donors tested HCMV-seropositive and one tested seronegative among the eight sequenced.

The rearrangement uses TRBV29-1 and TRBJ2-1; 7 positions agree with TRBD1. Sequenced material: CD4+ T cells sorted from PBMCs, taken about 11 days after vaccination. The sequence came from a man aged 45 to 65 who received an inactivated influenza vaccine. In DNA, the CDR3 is TGCAGCGCTCCCGGCAGGGGGACGACAGTGCATGAGCAGTTCTTC. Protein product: CSAPGRGTTVHEQFF.